The 3 T cell receptor beta chains presented below share a single source sample, sequenced in a study of cytomegalovirus exposure and HLA in healthy donors. It was with 60 Vbeta and 13 Jbeta primers that the PCR ran. Produced via immunoSEQ multiplex PCR; TCRdb's table is partial and in-frame only. The sample has 100,000 to 120,000 clones; around 80% are singletons. The specimen was PBMCs. The receptors were sampled from a man aged 25 to 40 in good health and CMV-seropositive.

The chain combines TRBV14 with TRBJ2-2; perhaps TRBD2 as D (5 bases). V lost 2 bases and J 4 bases, leaving 8 bases between the germline ends. The CDR3 consists of 14 residues. Looked up from germline, CDR1 is SGHDN and CDR2 is FVKESK. For the CDR3, the DNA is TGTGCCAGCAGCCAAAGCCTAGCCACCGGGGAGCTGTTTTTT. This gives the protein CASSQSLATGELFF.

Only a few counts were recorded for this clone. V gene TRBV18 combines with J gene TRBJ2-6; TRBD2 matches at 15 bases. The CDR3 is 17 residues long. From germline, CDR1 is KGHSH and CDR2 LQKENI. J gave up 6 bases and V 6 bases, and 6 bases lay outside the gene matches. CDR3: CASSERTSGGEANVLTF. The DNA of the CDR3 is TGTGCCAGCTCGGAAAGGACTAGCGGGGGGGAGGCCAACGTCCTGACTTTC. The whole variable domain, remainder taken from reference TRBV18 and TRBJ2-6, is NAGVMQNPRHLVRRRGQEARLRCSPMKGHSHVYWYRQLPEEGLKFMVYLQKENIIDESGMPKERFSAEFPKEGPSILRIQQVVRGDSAAYFCASSERTSGGEANVLTFGAGSRLTVL.

This sequence joins TRBV9 and TRBJ2-5, with 11 bases fitting TRBD2. Germline V gene lookup returns CDR1 SGDLS and CDR2 YYNGEE. The ends lost 0 bases at V and 5 bases at J; junction bases unmatched: 12. This CDR3 has 18 amino acids. CDR3 loop: CASSVGLAGSTMEETQYF. The CDR3 nucleotides read TGTGCCAGCAGCGTAGGACTAGCGGGGTCAACGATGGAGGAGACCCAGTACTTC.